The next 18 T cell receptor beta chains were all read from a single sample in a study of tumor-infiltrating lymphocytes in primary liver carcinoma (dated by TCRdb to about 2017). Reads for this sample came from an Illumina HiSeq 2500. TCRbeta-specific cDNA was reverse-transcribed from around 500 ng total RNA using a constant-region primer and ProtoScript II reverse transcriptase. TCRbeta libraries were built with three nested multiplex PCR rounds, a slightly modified ARM-PCR procedure. Multiplex TRBV1-TRBV30 forward primers and a Cbeta reverse primer were used in the first two PCR rounds, each of which was run for approximately 11 cycles. TCRdb trimmed the raw reads at Q25, called clones with MiXCR and kept productive beta chains. CDR3 protein duplicates are merged, each entry listing the most common genes and DNA. The sample table lists roughly 120,000 distinct CDR3 sequences, less than 80% of them with a count of one. In total, the top ten clones hold around 9.7% of the sample.

Total RNA and DNA were co-extracted from 20-30 mg of bulk tissue with the AllPrep DNA/RNA mini kit, without cell sorting. Sequencing was performed on liver tumor tissue from sampling region 1. The sample's cell subset or site, from its label and the paper: tumor region T1, superior pole. The receptor set was obtained from a woman aged 60-70 years with primary liver carcinoma and hepatitis B virus infection.

For this clonotype: Its ends do not fully match the called genes, so a read error is possible. This chain uses TRBV11-2 with TRBJ2-1, with 14 bases identical to TRBD2. Looked up from germline, CDR1 is SGHAT and CDR2 is FQNNGV. The CDR3 has 15 amino acids. The CDR3 region has the DNA TGTGCCAGCAGTTTAGGACTAGCGGGAGGCAATGAGCAGTTCTTC. It codes for CASSLGLAGGNEQFF. The full variable domain, with the rest looked up from reference TRBV11-2 and TRBJ2-1, is EAGVAQSPRYKIIEKRQSVAFWCNPISGHATLYWYQQILGQGPKLLIQFQNNGVVDDSQLPKDRFSAERLKGVDSTLKIQPAKLEDSAVYLCASSLGLAGGNEQFFGPGTRLTVL.

Details on this clonotype: The junction departs from germline at one end; a sequencing error may be responsible. This sequence joins TRBV6-5 and TRBJ2-5; tentative D call: TRBD1 (7 bases). The CDR3 sequence is 14 residues long. Germline V lookup: CDR1 MNHEY, CDR2 SVGAGI. In nucleotides, the CDR3 is TGTGCCAACGCTGGAGGGGGCTTCCAAGAGACCCAGTATTTC. This codes for CANAGGGFQETQYF.

This clonotype was seen a single time. This sequence may be a read error, since a much larger clone differs from it by one base. It is likely a read error, because the conserved phenylalanine at the end of the CDR3 is missing. This chain links TRBV4-2 with TRBJ1-1; D is unresolved. CDR1 is LGHNA and CDR2 is YNFKEQ in the germline V gene. The CDR3 consists of 12 residues. The V end lost 4 bases, the J end lost 1 base, and 4 bases lay between the germline ends. The CDR3: CASSPENTEAFI. The DNA of the CDR3 is TGTGCCAGCAGCCCCGAGAACACTGAAGCTTTCATT.

Points on this clonotype: At one boundary the junction diverges from the germline segment, which might be a read error. The chain has TRBV11-2 and TRBJ2-7, with 8 nucleotides matching TRBD1. Germline-derived CDR1 and CDR2 are SGHAT and FQNNGV. The CDR3 spans 14 residues. As DNA, the CDR3 is TGTGCCAGCAACTCGGGACAGGTAACCTATGAGCAGTACTTC. Encoded protein: CASNSGQVTYEQYF.

V usage is TRBV5-1 and J usage is TRBJ2-1; 9 bases are a match to TRBD2. From germline, CDR1 is SGHRS and CDR2 YFSETQ. After removal of 2 bases from V and 9 bases from J, the junction contained 6 bases not matched to a gene. The CDR3 runs 14 residues. The chain's CDR3 is CASSFSGSRSEQFF. The CDR3, as DNA: TGCGCCAGCAGCTTTAGCGGGAGCAGAAGTGAGCAGTTCTTC. The full variable domain, completed using reference TRBV5-1 and TRBJ2-1, is KAGVTQTPRYLIKTRGQQVTLSCSPISGHRSVSWYQQTPGQGLQFLFEYFSETQRNKGNFPGRFSGRQFSNSRSEMNVSTLELGDSALYLCASSFSGSRSEQFFGPGTRLTVL.

Concerning this clonotype: This sequence may be a read error, since a much larger clone differs from it by one base. The chain links TRBV29-1 to TRBJ2-2; the D gene is possibly TRBD2 (5 bases). CDR1 and CDR2 from the germline V gene are SQVTM and ANQGSEA. The CDR3 sequence is 14 residues long. The chain's CDR3 is CSVERSKNTGELLF. DNA for the CDR3: TGCAGCGTTGAGAGGAGTAAGAACACCGGGGAGCTGCTTTTT.

V is TRBV11-2 and J is TRBJ1-1, with TRBD1 as a possible D gene (6 bases). This CDR3 contains 16 residues. CDR1 is SGHAT and CDR2 is FQNNGV in the germline V gene. Trimming took 10 bases from V and 5 from J, leaving 26 bases between them. This CDR3 is CANSSLGGGRNTEAFF. The CDR3 DNA sequence: TGTGCCAATAGCTCCCTCGGGGGGGGGCGCAATACTGAAGCTTTCTTT.

The J gene is TRBJ2-7, the V gene TRBV11-2; a possible D gene is TRBD2 (5 bases). From germline, CDR1 is SGHAT and CDR2 FQNNGV. The length of the CDR3 is 15 residues. Trimming pared 5 bases from V and 10 bases from J, leaving 24 bases between. CDR3 in amino acids: CASSLGLGLVSKQYF. Written as DNA, the CDR3 is TGTGCCAGCAGCCTAGGTCTCGGACTGGTCTCAAAACAGTACTTC.

On this clonotype itself: A read error may explain this, as a much larger clone is one base away. The rearrangement joins TRBV13 to TRBJ2-7, with D hard to call. The CDR3 is 13 amino acids. Germline V gene sequence: CDR1 PRHDT, CDR2 FYEKMQ (reference sequence). The CDR3 DNA is TGTGCCAGCATCTTAGGCCTGGGCTACGAGCAGTACTTC. Its translation is CASILGLGYEQYF.

A single count supports this clonotype. Since a much larger clone is just one base distant, this may be a read error. The chain has TRBV6-6 and TRBJ2-5; 8 bases are shared with TRBD1. Germline CDR1 and CDR2: MNHNY and SVGAGI (reference sequence). The V segment lost 8 bases and the J segment 4 bases; nucleotides outside the gene matches: 12. The CDR3 totals 15 residues. CDR3 in DNA: TGTGCCAGCGGTACAAAAACAGGGGGTCCAGAGACCCAGTACTTC. This codes for CASGTKTGGPETQYF.

Points on this clonotype: At one of its ends the junction is not consistent with the germline gene, which may arise from a read error. The gene calls are TRBV12-3 or TRBV12-4 and TRBJ2-5, with 9 bases lining up with TRBD1. CDR3 length equals 15 residues. In nucleotides, the CDR3 is TGTGCCAGCAGTCATGCCGGGACAGGGCAAGAGGCCCAGTACTTC. Its protein product is CASSHAGTGQEAQYF.

Points on this clonotype: A much larger clone differs from this one at a single base, so this may be a read error. The chain joins TRBV29-1 to TRBJ1-1; TRBD1 is a possible D gene (5 bases). The germline CDR1 and CDR2 sequences are SQVTM and ANQGSEA. The CDR3 spans 13 residues. This CDR3 reads CSAAGSKGTGAFF. CDR3 nucleotides: TGCAGCGCAGCGGGAAGTAAGGGGACTGGAGCTTTCTTT. The variable domain in full, with the rest retrieved from reference TRBV29-1 and TRBJ1-1, is SAVISQKPSRDICQRGTSLTIQCQVDSQVTMMFWYRQQPGQSLTLIATANQGSEATYESGFVIDKFPISRPNLTFSTLTVSNMSPEDSSIYLCSAAGSKGTGAFFGQGTRLTVV.

In its sample, this clonotype is medium-sized (0.01 to 0.1%). The gene calls are TRBV29-1 and TRBJ1-4; 9 bases are a match to TRBD1. The CDR3 is 13 residues long. The V gene end was trimmed by 7 bases and the J gene end by 4 bases; junction bases not matched to a gene: 4. The germline V gene has CDR1 SQVTM and CDR2 ANQGSEA. CDR3 coding DNA: TGCAGCGGTATGACAGGGGGTAATGAAAAACTGTTTTTT. Residues: CSGMTGGNEKLFF.

The chain is built from TRBV10-3 and TRBJ2-1, with D unclear. Germline lookup yields CDR1 ENHRY and CDR2 SYGVKD. The V and J ends lost 0 bases and 8 bases respectively, with 26 bases between them. The CDR3 loop spans 19 amino acids. The CDR3 loop reads CAISESTSGPLVPRDEQFF. The CDR3 DNA follows: TGTGCCATCAGTGAGTCAACCTCTGGCCCCTTAGTACCTCGGGATGAGCAGTTCTTC.

As for this clonotype: This may be a read error, as it is one base from a much larger clone. The chain uses TRBV30 and TRBJ1-2, with a tentative D call TRBD1 (5 bases). Deletions cut 8 bases from V and 1 base from J, with 11 bases between. The germline V gene has CDR1 GTSNPN and CDR2 SVGIG (reference sequence). The CDR3 loop spans 12 amino acids. The CDR3 region is CARYRINYGYTF. The DNA for the CDR3 is TGTGCCAGATACAGGATTAACTATGGCTACACCTTC.

The chain has TRBV28 and TRBJ2-3; no definite D call. This CDR3 is 12 amino acids long. Trimming cost V 10 bases and J 4 bases, with 12 bases left between them. The germline V gene has CDR1 MDHEN and CDR2 SYDVKM. The CDR3 protein is CATLPPSDTQYF. The CDR3 nucleotides read TGTGCCACCCTCCCGCCGTCAGATACGCAGTATTTT.

Of note for this clonotype: Mismatch with germline at one junction end may stem from a read error. The chain joins TRBV12-3 or TRBV12-4 to TRBJ2-5; 16 bases align to TRBD2. This CDR3 comprises 17 residues. CDR3 sequence (DNA): TGTGCCAGCAGCCAAGGGACTAGCGGGAGGGCCGATGAGACTCAGTACTTC. Translating it yields CASSQGTSGRADETQYF.

The chain recombines TRBV20-1 with TRBJ2-1; the D gene is possibly TRBD1 (6 bases). CDR1 and CDR2 (germline): DFQATT, SNEGSKA (reference sequence). Trimming shortened V by 4 bases and J by 4 bases, and 14 bases separated the two germline ends. This CDR3 is built from 14 residues. The CDR3 loop is CSANPRGLYNEQFF. The DNA for the CDR3 is TGCAGTGCTAATCCCAGGGGCCTATACAATGAGCAGTTCTTC.